This T cell receptor (beta chain) appears in the sequencing data of a study of T cell changes during pregnancy in multiple sclerosis (dated by TCRdb to about 2019). General notes on the study: The study examined how the T cell repertoire changed over the course of pregnancy in women with multiple sclerosis.

The CDR3 runs 17 amino acids, cysteine and phenylalanine included. Only the CDR3 DNA is retained, 51 bases long and in frame from the first base. After removal of 4 bases from V and 3 bases from J, the junction retains 12 bases not matched to a gene. CDR1 SQVTM and CDR2 ANQGSEA were looked up in the germline V gene. As regards this clone: What antigen it recognizes has not been identified. No much larger clone is present one base from it, and per-base qualities are unavailable.

Library method: the immunoSEQ multiplex PCR assay. TCRdb obtained this table from immuneACCESS and retained in-frame rearrangements with V and J assigned. These tables miss some clones; where compared with another copy, unresolved V genes account for less than half of the shortfall, and the remainder is unexplained. The sample includes 90,000 to 130,000 clones, with approximately 90% observed a single time. The ten largest clonotypes hold 1.5% to 1.9% of the sample. The V and J genes are TRBV29-1 and TRBJ2-1, with TRBD2 identical over 10 junction bases. The sample was peripheral blood, taken in the third trimester of pregnancy. The sequence was collected from a female donor with multiple sclerosis, enrolled in a pregnancy study. Read as DNA, the sequence is TGCAGCGTTGTTCCAGCGGGAGGGCATGCCTACTACAATGAGCAGTTCTTC. This translates into CSVVPAGGHAYYNEQFF.